The clone carrying this TCR beta chain is a singleton in its sample. Its target is unknown. The source of the sample is a study of shared clonotypes between healthy human individuals. The CDR3 is made up of 14 amino acids. The V gene lost 0 bases and the J gene lost 5 bases, with 7 bases spanning the gap. Germline V CDR1 and CDR2: KGHSH, LQKENI. Study-level results: Shared clonotypes: roughly 4.5% naive CD4, 3% to 3.5% naive CD8, about 2.4% memory CD4, 0.4% to 0.5% memory CD8.

Sequencing was performed with immunoSEQ multiplex PCR; in TCRdb, only in-frame clones are kept and a portion is missing. The sample contains roughly 700,000 clones, about 90% of which appear only once. Sequencing was carried out using memory CD8+ T cells from PBMCs. Subset noted: CD45RO+ cells pooled with CCR7-negative TemRA cells. The sequence came from a man between 18 and 29 years old in good health. Some clones in this sample may be carry-over from other donors' samples. J is TRBJ2-2 and V is TRBV18; tentatively, D is TRBD1 (5 bases). CDR3 region: CASSPPDKTGELFF. CDR3 DNA sequence: TGTGCCAGCTCACCACCGGACAAGACCGGGGAGCTGTTTTTT.